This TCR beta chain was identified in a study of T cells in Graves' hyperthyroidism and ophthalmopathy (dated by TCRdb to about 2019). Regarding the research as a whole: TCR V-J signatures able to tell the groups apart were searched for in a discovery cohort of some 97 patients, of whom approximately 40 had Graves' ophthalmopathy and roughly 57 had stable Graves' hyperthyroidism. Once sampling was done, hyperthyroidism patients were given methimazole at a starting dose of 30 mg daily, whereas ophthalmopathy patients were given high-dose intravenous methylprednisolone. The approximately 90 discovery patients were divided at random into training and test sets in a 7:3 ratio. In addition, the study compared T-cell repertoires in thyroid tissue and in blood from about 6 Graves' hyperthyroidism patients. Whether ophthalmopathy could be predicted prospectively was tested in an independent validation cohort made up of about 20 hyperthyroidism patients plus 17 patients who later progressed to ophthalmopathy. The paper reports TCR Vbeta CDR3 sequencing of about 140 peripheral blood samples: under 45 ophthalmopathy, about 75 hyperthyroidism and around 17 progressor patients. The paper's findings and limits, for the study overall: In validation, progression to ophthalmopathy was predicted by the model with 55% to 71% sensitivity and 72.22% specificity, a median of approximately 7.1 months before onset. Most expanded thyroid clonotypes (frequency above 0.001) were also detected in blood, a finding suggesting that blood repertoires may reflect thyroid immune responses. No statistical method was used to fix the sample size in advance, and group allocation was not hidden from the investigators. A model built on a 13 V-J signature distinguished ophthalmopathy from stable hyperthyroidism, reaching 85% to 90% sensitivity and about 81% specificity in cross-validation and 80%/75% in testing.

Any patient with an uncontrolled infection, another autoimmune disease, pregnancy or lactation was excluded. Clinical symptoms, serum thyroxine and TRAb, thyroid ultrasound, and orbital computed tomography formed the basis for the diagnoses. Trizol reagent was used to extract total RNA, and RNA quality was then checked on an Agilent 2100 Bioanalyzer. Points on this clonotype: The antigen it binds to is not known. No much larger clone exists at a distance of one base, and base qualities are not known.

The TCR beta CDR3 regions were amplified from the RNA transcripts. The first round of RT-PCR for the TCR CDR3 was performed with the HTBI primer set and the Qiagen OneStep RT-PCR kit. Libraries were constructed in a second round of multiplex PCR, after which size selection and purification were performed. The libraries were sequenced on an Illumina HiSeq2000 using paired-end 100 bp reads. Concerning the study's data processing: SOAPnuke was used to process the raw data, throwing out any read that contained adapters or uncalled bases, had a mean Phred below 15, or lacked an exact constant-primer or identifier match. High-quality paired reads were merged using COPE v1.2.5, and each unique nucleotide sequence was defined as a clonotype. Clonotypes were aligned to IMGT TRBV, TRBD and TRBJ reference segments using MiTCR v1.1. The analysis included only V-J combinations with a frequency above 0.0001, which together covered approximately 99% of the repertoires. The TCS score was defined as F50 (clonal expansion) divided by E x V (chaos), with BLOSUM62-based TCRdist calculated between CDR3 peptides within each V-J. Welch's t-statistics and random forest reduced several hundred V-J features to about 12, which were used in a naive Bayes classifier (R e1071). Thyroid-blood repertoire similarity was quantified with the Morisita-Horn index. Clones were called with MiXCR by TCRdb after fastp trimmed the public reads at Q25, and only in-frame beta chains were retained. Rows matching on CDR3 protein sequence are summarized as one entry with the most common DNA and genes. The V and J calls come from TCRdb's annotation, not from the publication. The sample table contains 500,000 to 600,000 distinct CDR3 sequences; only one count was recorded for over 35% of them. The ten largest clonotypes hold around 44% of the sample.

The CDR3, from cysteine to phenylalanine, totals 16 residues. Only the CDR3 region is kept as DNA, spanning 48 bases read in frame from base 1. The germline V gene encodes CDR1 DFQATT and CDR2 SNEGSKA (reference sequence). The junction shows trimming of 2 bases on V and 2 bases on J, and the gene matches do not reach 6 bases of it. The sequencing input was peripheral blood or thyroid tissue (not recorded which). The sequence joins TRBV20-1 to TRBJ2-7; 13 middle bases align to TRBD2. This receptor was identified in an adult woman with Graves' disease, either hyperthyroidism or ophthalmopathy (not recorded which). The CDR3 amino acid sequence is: CSARPTSGRTPYEQYF. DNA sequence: TGCAGTGCTAGACCGACTAGCGGGAGGACTCCCTACGAGCAGTACTTC.